This TCR beta chain was identified during a study of read filtering for tumor transcriptome and immune sequencing. Overall study context: By R-ISS, stages I, II and III held roughly 8, 16 and 7 patients.

Study-wide results and caveats: Even smaller IR-seq throughput identified most shared clonotypes.

The library was built from roughly 400 ng RNA with molecular barcoded adaptors for alpha/delta and beta/gamma chains. Via MiXCR, TCRdb re-called the reads, giving one row per CDR3 protein. The top ten clones hold over 35% of a sample with about 50,000 distinct CDR3 sequences, approximately 19% of them seen once. Every patient had bone marrow sampled while the disease was active. Germline values: CDR1 LNHDA, CDR2 SQIVND (reference sequence). The length of the CDR3 is 14 residues. With 6 bases removed from V and 0 bases from J, the gap between germline ends came to 9 bases. The sample holds a few counts of this clonotype. Its antigen is unidentified.

This TCR came from a donor aged 40 or older with multiple myeloma. V gene TRBV19 combines with J gene TRBJ1-5, with D possibly TRBD1 on 6 matching bases. The sequencing sample was made of a population of CD138-negative cells sorted from bone marrow. The CDR3 sequence: CASSGQHSNQPQHF. The CDR3 region has the DNA TGTGCCAGTAGCGGACAGCATAGCAATCAGCCCCAGCATTTT.